The 28 T cell receptor beta chains presented below share a single source sample, sequenced in a study of T cells in localized non-small cell lung cancer. Clones were sequenced by immunoSEQ multiplex PCR, and TCRdb holds only the in-frame ones, with some missing. The sample shows 16,000 or so clones, approximately 90% of them seen only once. This specimen consisted of peripheral blood, obtained before any cancer treatment. Every receptor here comes from an older male donor with stage II squamous cell lung carcinoma.

The rearrangement links TRBV7-6 to TRBJ2-1; 9 bases line up with TRBD2. The trim removed 5 bases at V and 0 bases at J, leaving 17 bases unmatched. This CDR3 contains 20 residues. Germline V lookup: CDR1 SGHVS, CDR2 FNYEAQ. The CDR3 sequence is CASSPLSSGRTLSSYNEQFF. The CDR3 DNA sequence: TGTGCCAGCAGCCCCCTGAGCAGCGGGAGGACTCTAAGCTCCTACAATGAGCAGTTCTTC. The entire variable domain, with the rest obtained from reference TRBV7-6 and TRBJ2-1, is as follows: GAGVSQSPRYKVTKRGQDVALRCDPISGHVSLYWYRQALGQGPEFLTYFNYEAQQDKSGLPNDRFSAERPEGSISTLTIQRTEQRDSAMYRCASSPLSSGRTLSSYNEQFFGPGTRLTVL.

The chain is built from TRBV30 and TRBJ2-1; D may be TRBD1 or TRBD2 (5 bases each). Germline CDR1 GTSNPN, CDR2 SVGIG (reference sequence). The CDR3 has 14 residues. The V end was cut by 4 bases, the J end by 0 bases, with 10 bases between. CDR3 bases: TGTGCCTGGAACGAGGGGTTCTCCTACAATGAGCAGTTCTTC. Translated, it gives CAWNEGFSYNEQFF.

The genes are TRBV5-6 and TRBJ2-5, with TRBD1 identical over 9 bases. V shed 4 bases and J 5 bases; nucleotides not matched to a gene: 6. The CDR3 runs 14 residues. CDR1 and CDR2 from the germline V gene are SGHDT and YYEEEE. CDR3 sequence (DNA): TGTGCCAGCAGCCCGGACAGGGGTCGGGAGACCCAGTACTTC. As protein: CASSPDRGRETQYF.

The chain couples TRBV6-6 to TRBJ1-1; 9 bases fit TRBD1. Per germline, CDR1 MNHNY and CDR2 SVGAGI (reference sequence). The CDR3 length is 15 residues. The junction had 9 bases not matched to a gene; V was cut back by 2 bases and J by 8 bases. DNA for the CDR3: TGTGCCAGCAGTTACACCCCCCAGACAGGGGGGGAAGCTTTCTTT. Translation gives CASSYTPQTGGEAFF.

The CDR3 bases are TGCGCCAGCAGCGTCGCGGGACCTAACACCGGGGAGCTGTTTTTT. Translation: CASSVAGPNTGELFF. This rearrangement joins TRBV5-1 to TRBJ2-2; perhaps TRBD2 as D (6 bases). In germline, CDR1 is SGHRS, CDR2 YFSETQ. The CDR3 is 15 amino acids. Trimming took off 4 bases at V and 2 bases at J, with 12 bases between the two ends.

This clone showed up just once. V is TRBV13 and J is TRBJ1-1; D might be TRBD1 (5 bases). V was clipped by 4 bases and J by 1 base, with 13 bases between them. The CDR3 is 15 amino acids. The germline gives CDR1 PRHDT, CDR2 FYEKMQ (reference sequence). CDR3 sequence reads: CASSSLLGTNTEAFF. The CDR3 region has the DNA TGTGCCAGCAGCTCCCTCCTTGGGACGAACACTGAAGCTTTCTTT. The full variable domain, its missing parts supplied by reference TRBV13 and TRBJ1-1, is AAGVIQSPRHLIKEKRETATLKCYPIPRHDTVYWYQQGPGQDPQFLISFYEKMQSDKGSIPDRFSAQQFSDYHSELNMSSLELGDSALYFCASSSLLGTNTEAFFGQGTRLTVV.

J is TRBJ2-5 and V is TRBV15; D unclear. Trimming took 0 bases from V and 5 from J, leaving 13 bases between them. This CDR3 contains 15 residues. Germline CDR1 reads LNHNV; CDR2 reads YYDKDF (reference sequence). The CDR3 sequence: CATSRDPLPGETQYF. The CDR3 DNA follows: TGTGCCACCAGCAGAGATCCCCTCCCCGGGGAGACCCAGTACTTC.

This sequence joins TRBV4-2 and TRBJ1-5; TRBD1 is a possible D gene (6 bases). CDR1 and CDR2 (germline): LGHNA, YNFKEQ. This CDR3 contains 15 residues. V was shortened by 0 bases and J by 6 bases, with 12 bases between the two germline ends. The CDR3 DNA is TGTGCCAGCAGCCAAGATGGGGGGGCGGGTCAGCCCCAGCATTTT. It encodes CASSQDGGAGQPQHF.

The V gene is TRBV5-4, the J gene TRBJ2-1, with D maybe TRBD2 (8 bases). There are 16 residues in the CDR3. With 4 bases removed from V and 7 bases from J, the gap between germline ends came to 21 bases. Germline lookup yields CDR1 SGHNT and CDR2 YYREEE (reference sequence). The CDR3 is CASSETGTRGRNEQFF. CDR3 bases: TGTGCCAGCAGCGAGACCGGGACTAGGGGGCGGAATGAGCAGTTCTTC. Complete variable domain (other parts from reference TRBV5-4 and TRBJ2-1): ETGVTQSPTHLIKTRGQQVTLRCSSQSGHNTVSWYQQALGQGPQFIFQYYREEENGRGNFPPRFSGLQFPNYSSELNVNALELDDSALYLCASSETGTRGRNEQFFGPGTRLTVL.

The chain has TRBV27 and TRBJ1-1; 7 bases fit TRBD1. With 8 bases clipped from V and 5 bases from J, the junction kept 14 bases outside the gene matches. The CDR3 contains 15 residues. Germline CDR1 and CDR2: MNHEY and SMNVEV (reference sequence). The CDR3, as DNA: TGTGCCAGCCAGCCCATTACAGGGGTGAGAACTGAAGCTTTCTTT. Its protein product is CASQPITGVRTEAFF.

V and J are TRBV4-1 and TRBJ2-3; D not resolved. The CDR3 contains 13 residues. Germline loops: CDR1 MGHRA, CDR2 YSYEKL. Between the trimmed V and J ends, which lost 1 base and 4 bases, there was a span of 6 bases. CDR3 loop: CASSQGPADTQYF. CDR3 nucleotides: TGCGCCAGCAGCCAAGGGCCAGCAGATACGCAGTATTTT.

The chain carries TRBV28 and TRBJ1-5, with 8 nucleotides matching TRBD1. Germline CDR1 is MDHEN and CDR2 is SYDVKM. The CDR3 contains 15 residues. V was clipped by 6 bases and J by 7 bases; unmatched bases: 11. CDR3 in DNA: TGTGCCAGCAGCTCCCGCAGGGGGCGAAACCAGCCCCAGCATTTT. Residues: CASSSRRGRNQPQHF.

This chain joins TRBV7-9 and TRBJ2-7, with TRBD2 matching 9 bases. The germline gives CDR1 SEHNR, CDR2 FQNEAQ (reference sequence). The CDR3 totals 18 residues. The ends lost 3 bases at V and 2 bases at J; junction bases unmatched: 14. The DNA of the CDR3 is TGTGCCAGCAGCTTCACTCCTCTCTCTAGCGGGGCGACCTACGAGCAGTACTTC. Protein sequence: CASSFTPLSSGATYEQYF.

The rearrangement joins TRBV14 to TRBJ1-3; D perhaps matches TRBD1 (5 bases). Germline CDR1 and CDR2: SGHDN and FVKESK. The CDR3 has 14 amino acids. Trimming shortened V by 4 bases and J by 4 bases, and 11 bases separated the two germline ends. Here the CDR3 reads CASSPLGPGNTIYF. CDR3 bases: TGTGCCAGCAGCCCACTGGGGCCGGGAAACACCATATATTTT.

The V gene is TRBV18, the J gene TRBJ2-4, with TRBD1 matching over 7 bases. Germline assignment: CDR1 KGHSH and CDR2 LQKENI. CDR3 length: 15 amino acids. Trimming removed 0 bases from V and 3 bases from J; junction bases left unmatched: 2. This chain's CDR3 is CASSPPGQLKNIQYF. The CDR3 DNA follows: TGTGCCAGCTCACCACCGGGACAGCTCAAAAACATTCAGTACTTC.

This clone was picked up one time. This chain uses TRBV7-8 with TRBJ1-2; D is unclear. V lost 4 bases and J lost 5, with 17 bases in between. CDR3 length: 15 amino acids. Germline CDR1 is SGHVS and CDR2 is FQNEAQ. DNA for the CDR3: TGTGCCAGCAGCTCCGGGATCCTACCGCCGTATGGCTACACCTTC. Amino acids: CASSSGILPPYGYTF.

V gene TRBV5-1 combines with J gene TRBJ2-3, with 10 positions matching TRBD2. Germline loops: CDR1 SGHRS, CDR2 YFSETQ. This CDR3 contains 17 residues. With V trimmed by 3 bases and J by 6 bases, 13 bases remained unmatched. The CDR3 region is CASSSSSSGRSPDTQYF. CDR3 sequence (DNA): TGCGCCAGCAGCTCTTCCTCTAGCGGGAGATCTCCTGATACGCAGTATTTT. Filled out from reference TRBV5-1 and TRBJ2-3, the complete variable domain reads KAGVTQTPRYLIKTRGQQVTLSCSPISGHRSVSWYQQTPGQGLQFLFEYFSETQRNKGNFPGRFSGRQFSNSRSEMNVSTLELGDSALYLCASSSSSSGRSPDTQYFGPGTRLTVL.

V gene TRBV4-2 combines with J gene TRBJ1-4; TRBD1 is a possible D gene (5 bases). Germline V gene sequence: CDR1 LGHNA, CDR2 YNFKEQ. The CDR3 has 15 amino acids. Trimming shortened V by 0 bases and J by 7 bases, and 12 bases separated the two germline ends. The CDR3: CASSQDTGGREKLFF. The CDR3 nucleotides read TGTGCCAGCAGCCAAGATACCGGGGGACGTGAAAAACTGTTTTTT.

This chain uses TRBV5-4 with TRBJ1-1; D call uncertain. Trimming removed 1 base from V and 0 bases from J, with 4 bases in between. Germline CDR1 reads SGHNT; CDR2 reads YYREEE (reference sequence). The CDR3 is 13 amino acids. This CDR3 reads CASSLFMNTEAFF. Written as DNA, the CDR3 is TGTGCCAGCAGCTTGTTTATGAACACTGAAGCTTTCTTT.

In nucleotides, the CDR3 is TGTGCCAGCACCTCACAGGGTGGCACCGGGGAGCTGTTTTTT. This sequence encodes CASTSQGGTGELFF. The chain is built from TRBV6-1 and TRBJ2-2, with a tentative D call TRBD1 (6 bases). The V end lost 7 bases, the J end lost 4 bases, and 13 bases lay between the germline ends. CDR1 is MNHNS, CDR2 SASEGT, per germline. The length of the CDR3 is 14 residues.

This chain links TRBV19 with TRBJ2-7; no clear D gene. CDR3 length: 13 residues. From germline, CDR1 is LNHDA and CDR2 SQIVND (reference sequence). V was trimmed by 3 bases and J by 3 bases, leaving 9 bases between them. CDR3 sequence: CASSILGNYEQYF. CDR3 sequence (DNA): TGTGCCAGTAGTATTTTGGGGAACTACGAGCAGTACTTC.

This chain connects TRBV9 to TRBJ2-2, with a tentative D call TRBD1 (6 bases). Looked up from germline, CDR1 is SGDLS and CDR2 is YYNGEE. The CDR3 consists of 15 residues. V was trimmed by 4 bases and J by 10 bases, leaving 20 bases between them. CDR3 DNA: TGTGCCAGCAGCCCAAGAGGGGGTCCATGGGAGGAGCTGTTTTTT. Translation gives CASSPRGGPWEELFF.

The rearrangement uses TRBV19 and TRBJ1-3; D gene ambiguous. Trimming took off 7 bases at V and 0 bases at J, with 13 bases between the two ends. The CDR3 is made up of 15 amino acids. Looked up from germline, CDR1 is LNHDA and CDR2 is SQIVND (reference sequence). The CDR3 protein is CASNLNADSGNTIYF. CDR3 DNA sequence: TGTGCCAGTAATCTGAATGCTGACTCTGGAAACACCATATATTTT.

This chain joins TRBV5-1 and TRBJ2-7; possibly TRBD2 for D (5 bases). Germline loops: CDR1 SGHRS, CDR2 YFSETQ. This CDR3 comprises 15 residues. Trimming removed 3 bases at V and 2 bases at J, with 15 bases between. CDR3: CASSSGGGGPYEQYF. The CDR3 DNA is TGCGCCAGCAGCTCCGGAGGTGGCGGACCCTACGAGCAGTACTTC.

This chain uses TRBV5-1 with TRBJ2-1, with D perhaps TRBD1 or TRBD2 (5 bases each). The length of the CDR3 is 13 residues. The germline V gene encodes CDR1 SGHRS and CDR2 YFSETQ. Trimming removed 2 bases at V and 15 bases at J, with 18 bases between. CDR3 in amino acids: CASSLSGTTLSFF. In nucleotides, the CDR3 is TGCGCCAGCAGCTTATCCGGGACCACCCTCTCGTTCTTC. The full variable domain, its missing parts supplied by reference TRBV5-1 and TRBJ2-1, is KAGVTQTPRYLIKTRGQQVTLSCSPISGHRSVSWYQQTPGQGLQFLFEYFSETQRNKGNFPGRFSGRQFSNSRSEMNVSTLELGDSALYLCASSLSGTTLSFFGPGTRLTVL.

This clone was detected only once. The chain has TRBV30 and TRBJ1-4, with TRBD1 matching 8 bases. V shed 0 bases and J 6 bases; nucleotides not matched to a gene: 3. The germline V gene encodes CDR1 GTSNPN and CDR2 SVGIG (reference sequence). The CDR3 spans 14 residues. The CDR3 DNA reads as TGTGCCTGGAGTGTTCGGACAGGGTATGAAAAACTGTTTTTT. It translates to CAWSVRTGYEKLFF.

CDR3 DNA sequence: TGTGCCAGCAGCTTAGTCGGGAGCGCGGAGACCCAGTACTTC. It translates to CASSLVGSAETQYF. The chain couples TRBV7-9 to TRBJ2-5, with TRBD2 as a possible D gene (6 bases). CDR3 size: 14 residues. Germline lookup yields CDR1 SEHNR and CDR2 FQNEAQ (reference sequence). V was shortened by 1 base and J by 5 bases, with 11 bases between the two germline ends. Filled out from reference TRBV7-9 and TRBJ2-5, the complete variable domain reads DTGVSQNPRHKITKRGQNVTFRCDPISEHNRLYWYRQTLGQGPEFLTYFQNEAQLEKSRLLSDRFSAERPKGSFSTLEIQRTEQGDSAMYLCASSLVGSAETQYFGPGTRLLVL.

This sequence joins TRBV19 and TRBJ2-5; TRBD1 agrees at 10 bases. V was clipped by 6 bases and J by 4 bases; unmatched bases: 5. The V gene's germline CDR1 is LNHDA and CDR2 SQIVND (reference sequence). The CDR3 contains 14 residues. The CDR3 spells CASSGTGARETQYF. The CDR3 region has the DNA TGTGCCAGTAGCGGGACAGGGGCGCGAGAGACCCAGTACTTC.